This is a list of T cell receptor beta chains from one sample in a study of OX40 agonist ivuxolimab in advanced cancers. Sequenced by immunoSEQ multiplex PCR; TCRdb stores in-frame clones only, minus some. The table lists 77,000 or so clones, just over 90% of them singletons. The sequenced sample was CD4+ or CD8+ T cells sorted from blood, obtained in a trial of the OX40 agonist ivuxolimab. These receptors originate from an adult with an advanced solid tumor such as melanoma, head and neck, liver or kidney cancer. Each CDR3 is given with its conserved first and last residue. Each record gives: V gene, CDR3 length, D gene, clone size, J gene, CDR3 protein, CDR3 DNA. D genes are given only for firm matches. Clone sizes are given selectively: once, few, many, or a class where the clone is expanded.

v_call: TRBV7-9
cdr3_length: 15
d_call: TRBD2
clone_size: -
j_call: TRBJ2-7
cdr3_aa: CASSLGGGAHWEQYF
cdr3_nt: TGTGCCAGCAGCTTAGGCGGGGGGGCCCACTGGGAGCAGTACTTC

v_call: TRBV18
cdr3_length: 14
d_call: TRBD1
clone_size: -
j_call: TRBJ2-7
cdr3_aa: CASSRGQLFYEQYF
cdr3_nt: TGTGCCAGCTCCCGGGGACAGCTATTCTACGAGCAGTACTTC

v_call: TRBV2
cdr3_length: 14
d_call: -
clone_size: -
j_call: TRBJ1-3
cdr3_aa: CASRRSDSGNTIYF
cdr3_nt: TGTGCCAGCAGAAGGTCAGACTCTGGAAACACCATATATTTT

v_call: TRBV7-2
cdr3_length: 14
d_call: -
clone_size: -
j_call: TRBJ1-2
cdr3_aa: CASSLAGWGSGYTF
cdr3_nt: TGTGCCAGCAGCTTAGCAGGGTGGGGAAGTGGCTACACCTTC

v_call: TRBV27
cdr3_length: 15
d_call: TRBD1
clone_size: once
j_call: TRBJ1-5
cdr3_aa: CASSPHRGSNQPQHF
cdr3_nt: TGTGCCAGCAGTCCACACAGGGGTAGCAATCAGCCCCAGCATTTT

v_call: TRBV2
cdr3_length: 15
d_call: -
clone_size: once
j_call: TRBJ1-5
cdr3_aa: CASSAAGHSNQPQHF
cdr3_nt: TGTGCCAGCAGTGCGGCAGGGCATAGCAATCAGCCCCAGCATTTT

v_call: TRBV5-1
cdr3_length: 14
d_call: -
clone_size: -
j_call: TRBJ2-7
cdr3_aa: CASSSGTHPYEQYF
cdr3_nt: TGCGCCAGCAGCTCCGGGACTCATCCCTACGAGCAGTACTTC

v_call: TRBV6-5
cdr3_length: 14
d_call: -
clone_size: -
j_call: TRBJ1-1
cdr3_aa: CASSRTDMNTEAFF
cdr3_nt: TGTGCCAGCAGTCGCACAGATATGAACACTGAAGCTTTCTTT

v_call: TRBV19
cdr3_length: 16
d_call: -
clone_size: -
j_call: TRBJ1-2
cdr3_aa: CASSTSVSLTNYGYTF
cdr3_nt: TGTGCCAGTAGTACCTCGGTCTCCCTGACTAACTATGGCTACACCTTC

v_call: TRBV6-4
cdr3_length: 15
d_call: TRBD2
clone_size: -
j_call: TRBJ2-2
cdr3_aa: CASSDAGLGSGELFF
cdr3_nt: TGTGCCAGCAGTGACGCGGGACTAGGGTCCGGGGAGCTGTTTTTT

v_call: TRBV11-2
cdr3_length: 13
d_call: -
clone_size: -
j_call: TRBJ2-2
cdr3_aa: CASSFTGSGELFF
cdr3_nt: TGTGCCAGCAGCTTTACAGGGTCGGGGGAGCTGTTTTTT

v_call: TRBV6-1
cdr3_length: 12
d_call: -
clone_size: -
j_call: TRBJ2-7
cdr3_aa: CASSRRSYEQYF
cdr3_nt: TGTGCCAGCAGCCGTAGGTCCTACGAGCAGTACTTC

v_call: TRBV7-9
cdr3_length: 17
d_call: TRBD2
clone_size: -
j_call: TRBJ2-5
cdr3_aa: CASSLGRGEWEQETQYF
cdr3_nt: TGTGCCAGCAGCTTAGGTCGGGGGGAGTGGGAACAAGAGACCCAGTACTTC

v_call: TRBV5-1
cdr3_length: 15
d_call: -
clone_size: -
j_call: TRBJ1-4
cdr3_aa: CASSLRGLVSEKLFF
cdr3_nt: TGCGCCAGCAGCTTAAGGGGCTTGGTAAGTGAAAAACTGTTTTTT

v_call: TRBV6-5
cdr3_length: 15
d_call: TRBD1
clone_size: -
j_call: TRBJ1-5
cdr3_aa: CASKKGADSNQPQHF
cdr3_nt: TGTGCCAGCAAAAAGGGGGCGGATAGCAATCAGCCCCAGCATTTT

v_call: TRBV5-1
cdr3_length: 14
d_call: -
clone_size: -
j_call: TRBJ2-5
cdr3_aa: CASSLASGQETQYF
cdr3_nt: TGCGCCAGCAGCTTGGCGTCCGGGCAAGAGACCCAGTACTTC

v_call: TRBV19
cdr3_length: 15
d_call: -
clone_size: -
j_call: TRBJ2-3
cdr3_aa: CASTNAMGNTDTQYF
cdr3_nt: TGTGCCAGTACCAATGCGATGGGTAACACAGATACGCAGTATTTT

v_call: TRBV5-1
cdr3_length: 15
d_call: -
clone_size: -
j_call: TRBJ2-3
cdr3_aa: CASSLGASYTDTQYF
cdr3_nt: TGCGCCAGCAGCTTGGGGGCTAGCTACACAGATACGCAGTATTTT

v_call: TRBV7-2
cdr3_length: 15
d_call: TRBD2
clone_size: -
j_call: TRBJ2-7
cdr3_aa: CASSLAGGSPYEQYF
cdr3_nt: TGTGCCAGCAGCTTGGCGGGAGGTTCCCCCTACGAGCAGTACTTC

v_call: TRBV10-1
cdr3_length: 13
d_call: TRBD2
clone_size: -
j_call: TRBJ2-2
cdr3_aa: CASASGNTGELFF
cdr3_nt: TGCGCCAGCGCTAGCGGAAACACCGGGGAGCTGTTTTTT

v_call: TRBV29-1
cdr3_length: 13
d_call: -
clone_size: -
j_call: TRBJ1-2
cdr3_aa: CSVGQDPNYGYTF
cdr3_nt: TGCAGCGTTGGACAGGACCCAAACTATGGCTACACCTTC

v_call: TRBV5-4
cdr3_length: 15
d_call: TRBD2
clone_size: -
j_call: TRBJ2-1
cdr3_aa: CASSSTSASYNEQFF
cdr3_nt: TGTGCCAGCAGCTCTACTAGCGCCTCCTACAATGAGCAGTTCTTC

v_call: TRBV10-3
cdr3_length: 15
d_call: -
clone_size: -
j_call: TRBJ2-3
cdr3_aa: CAISESLTGTDTQYF
cdr3_nt: TGTGCCATCAGTGAGTCATTGACAGGCACAGATACGCAGTATTTT

v_call: TRBV28
cdr3_length: 15
d_call: -
clone_size: -
j_call: TRBJ1-2
cdr3_aa: CASRSQGGHNYGYTF
cdr3_nt: TGTGCCAGCAGATCACAGGGAGGGCATAACTATGGCTACACCTTC

v_call: TRBV6-5
cdr3_length: 16
d_call: -
clone_size: -
j_call: TRBJ2-7
cdr3_aa: CASSYSADFYFYEQYF
cdr3_nt: TGTGCCAGCAGTTACTCAGCGGATTTCTACTTCTACGAGCAGTACTTC

v_call: TRBV7-9
cdr3_length: 17
d_call: TRBD1
clone_size: -
j_call: TRBJ1-2
cdr3_aa: CASSLLGQGSSNYGYTF
cdr3_nt: TGTGCCAGCAGCTTATTGGGACAGGGTAGCTCTAACTATGGCTACACCTTC

v_call: TRBV6-5
cdr3_length: 14
d_call: -
clone_size: -
j_call: TRBJ1-2
cdr3_aa: CASSYSTGKDGYTF
cdr3_nt: TGTGCCAGCAGTTACTCCACAGGGAAGGACGGCTACACCTTC

v_call: TRBV19
cdr3_length: 18
d_call: TRBD2
clone_size: -
j_call: TRBJ2-1
cdr3_aa: CASSIRVAGGPGYNEQFF
cdr3_nt: TGTGCCAGTAGTATTCGAGTAGCGGGGGGCCCCGGGTACAATGAGCAGTTCTTC

v_call: TRBV28
cdr3_length: 13
d_call: TRBD1
clone_size: -
j_call: TRBJ2-3
cdr3_aa: CAGWDRNTDTQYF
cdr3_nt: TGTGCCGGATGGGACAGAAACACAGATACGCAGTATTTT

v_call: TRBV6-5
cdr3_length: 13
d_call: -
clone_size: -
j_call: TRBJ1-2
cdr3_aa: CASKNTGFYGYTF
cdr3_nt: TGTGCCAGTAAGAATACAGGATTCTATGGCTACACCTTC

v_call: TRBV2
cdr3_length: 13
d_call: -
clone_size: once
j_call: TRBJ1-2
cdr3_aa: CASSEANRESYTF
cdr3_nt: TGTGCCAGCAGTGAAGCGAACAGGGAAAGCTACACCTTC

v_call: TRBV28
cdr3_length: 13
d_call: -
clone_size: -
j_call: TRBJ1-2
cdr3_aa: CASRFGENYGYTF
cdr3_nt: TGTGCCAGCCGATTTGGGGAGAACTATGGCTACACCTTC

v_call: TRBV18
cdr3_length: 15
d_call: -
clone_size: -
j_call: TRBJ2-1
cdr3_aa: CASSPFEREVNEQFF
cdr3_nt: TGTGCCAGCTCACCATTTGAGAGGGAGGTCAATGAGCAGTTCTTC

v_call: TRBV7-9
cdr3_length: 16
d_call: -
clone_size: -
j_call: TRBJ2-1
cdr3_aa: CASSFPGRDSYNEQFF
cdr3_nt: TGTGCCAGCAGCTTCCCGGGCAGAGACTCCTACAATGAGCAGTTCTTC

v_call: TRBV6-1
cdr3_length: 14
d_call: -
clone_size: few
j_call: TRBJ1-6
cdr3_aa: CASRLGGFNSPLHF
cdr3_nt: TGTGCCAGCAGACTTGGGGGTTTCAATTCACCCCTCCACTTT

v_call: TRBV28
cdr3_length: 14
d_call: TRBD2
clone_size: -
j_call: TRBJ2-7
cdr3_aa: CASSAGDDPNEQYF
cdr3_nt: TGTGCCAGCTCCGCGGGGGACGACCCGAACGAGCAGTACTTC

v_call: TRBV5-4
cdr3_length: 13
d_call: -
clone_size: few
j_call: TRBJ2-5
cdr3_aa: CASSFRGGQTQYF
cdr3_nt: TGTGCCAGCAGCTTCAGGGGCGGACAGACCCAGTACTTC